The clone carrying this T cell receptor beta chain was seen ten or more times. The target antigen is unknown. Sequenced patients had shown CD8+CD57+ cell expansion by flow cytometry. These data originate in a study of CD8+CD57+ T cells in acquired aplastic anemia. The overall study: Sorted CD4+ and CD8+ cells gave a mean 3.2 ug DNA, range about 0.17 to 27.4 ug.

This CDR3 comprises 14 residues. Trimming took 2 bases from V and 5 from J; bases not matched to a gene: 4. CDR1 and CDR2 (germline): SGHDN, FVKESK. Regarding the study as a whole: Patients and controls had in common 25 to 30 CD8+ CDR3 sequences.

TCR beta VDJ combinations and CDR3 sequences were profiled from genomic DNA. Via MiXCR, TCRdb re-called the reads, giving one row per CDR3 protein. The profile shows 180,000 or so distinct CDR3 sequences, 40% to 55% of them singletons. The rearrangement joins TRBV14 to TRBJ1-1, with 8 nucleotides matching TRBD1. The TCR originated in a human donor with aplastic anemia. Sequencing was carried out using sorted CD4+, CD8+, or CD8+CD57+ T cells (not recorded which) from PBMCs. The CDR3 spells CASSQSHRGTEAFF. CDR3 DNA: TGTGCCAGCAGCCAATCCCACAGGGGGACTGAAGCTTTCTTT.